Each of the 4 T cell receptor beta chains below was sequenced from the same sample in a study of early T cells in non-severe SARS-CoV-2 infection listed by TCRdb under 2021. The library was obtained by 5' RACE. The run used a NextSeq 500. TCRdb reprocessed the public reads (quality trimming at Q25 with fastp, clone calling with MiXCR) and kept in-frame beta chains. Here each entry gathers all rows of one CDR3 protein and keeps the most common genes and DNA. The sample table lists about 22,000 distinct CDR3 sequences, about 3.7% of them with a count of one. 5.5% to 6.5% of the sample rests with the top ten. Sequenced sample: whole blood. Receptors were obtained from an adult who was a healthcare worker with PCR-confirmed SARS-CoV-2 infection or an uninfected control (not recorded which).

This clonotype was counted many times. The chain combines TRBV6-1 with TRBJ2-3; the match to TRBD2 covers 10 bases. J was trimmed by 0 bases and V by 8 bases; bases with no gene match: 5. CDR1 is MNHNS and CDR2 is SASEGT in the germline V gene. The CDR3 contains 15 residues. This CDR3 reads CASSPTSGSTDTQYF. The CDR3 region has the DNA TGTGCCAGCTCTCCGACTAGCGGGAGCACAGATACGCAGTATTTT.

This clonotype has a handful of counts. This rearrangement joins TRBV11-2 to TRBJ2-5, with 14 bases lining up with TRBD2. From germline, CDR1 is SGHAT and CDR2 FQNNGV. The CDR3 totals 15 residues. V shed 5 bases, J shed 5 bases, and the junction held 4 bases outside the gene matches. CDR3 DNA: TGTGCCAGCAGCCAATGGACTAGCGGGGGGGAGACCCAGTACTTC. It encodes CASSQWTSGGETQYF.

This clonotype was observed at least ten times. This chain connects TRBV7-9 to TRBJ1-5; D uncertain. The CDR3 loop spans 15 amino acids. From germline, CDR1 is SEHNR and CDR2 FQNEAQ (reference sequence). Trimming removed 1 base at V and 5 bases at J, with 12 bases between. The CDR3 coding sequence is TGTGCCAGCAGCTTAGAGGACCTCCCCGATCAGCCCCAGCATTTT. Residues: CASSLEDLPDQPQHF.

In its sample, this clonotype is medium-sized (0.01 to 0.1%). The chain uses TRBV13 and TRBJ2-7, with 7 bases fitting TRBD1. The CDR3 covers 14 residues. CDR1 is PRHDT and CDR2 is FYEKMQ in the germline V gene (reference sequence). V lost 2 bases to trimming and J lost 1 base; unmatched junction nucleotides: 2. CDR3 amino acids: CASSLQQGSYEQYF. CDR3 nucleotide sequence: TGTGCCAGCAGCTTACAACAGGGGTCCTACGAGCAGTACTTC.